This T cell receptor (beta chain) was sequenced during a study of cytomegalovirus exposure and HLA in healthy donors. Regarding the study as a whole: Using the classifier, cytomegalovirus status was reportedly diagnosed with high specificity and sensitivity. Most sequenced TCRs were rare (though some public TCRs occurred in many donors). Some TCR beta chains (roughly 160 of them) were listed as cytomegalovirus-associated. Specificity of a few CMV-associated chains for CMV antigens was verified in vitro.

As concerns this clone: Its antigen is undetermined.

The repertoire was sequenced with immunoSEQ multiplex PCR; TCRdb's copy has only in-frame clones and lacks some. This table has about 150,000 clones, just over 90% appearing once. With V trimmed by 6 bases and J by 1 base, 8 bases remained unmatched. The CDR3 totals 16 residues. Germline CDR1 is SNHLY and CDR2 is FYNNEI. The sample taken for sequencing was PBMCs. This sequence originates from a man in his late teens or twenties in good health and CMV-seronegative. The chain couples TRBV2 to TRBJ2-5, with 10 bases identical to TRBD2. CDR3 bases: TGTGCCAGCAGCTTGACTAGCGGGCGGACCCAAGAGACCCAGTACTTC. This gives the protein CASSLTSGRTQETQYF.